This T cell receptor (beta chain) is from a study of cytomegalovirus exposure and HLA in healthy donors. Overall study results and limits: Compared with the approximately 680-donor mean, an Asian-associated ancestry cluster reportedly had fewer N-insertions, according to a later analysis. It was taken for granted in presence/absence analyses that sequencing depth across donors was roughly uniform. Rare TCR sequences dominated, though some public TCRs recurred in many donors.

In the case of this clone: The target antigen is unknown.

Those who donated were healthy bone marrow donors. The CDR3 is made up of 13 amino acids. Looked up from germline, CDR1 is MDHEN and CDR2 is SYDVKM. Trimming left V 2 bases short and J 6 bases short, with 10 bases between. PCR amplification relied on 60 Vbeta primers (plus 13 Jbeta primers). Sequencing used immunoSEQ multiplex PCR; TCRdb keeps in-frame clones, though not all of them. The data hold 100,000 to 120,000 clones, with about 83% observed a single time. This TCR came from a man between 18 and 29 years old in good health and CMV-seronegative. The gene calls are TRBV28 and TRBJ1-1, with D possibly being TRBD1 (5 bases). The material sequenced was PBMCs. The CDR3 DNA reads TGTGCCAGCAGTTTAGCAGGGATCTCTGAAGCTTTCTTT. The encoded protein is CASSLAGISEAFF.